This T cell receptor beta chain derives from a study of graft-versus-host responses after intestinal transplantation. Across the whole study: Each recipient received anti-thymocyte globulin induction, then tacrolimus and steroids for three to four years. Study conclusions and caveats: Some GvH clones appeared in ileal mucosa or blood before recipient bone marrow.

Sequencing used immunoSEQ multiplex PCR; TCRdb keeps in-frame clones, though not all of them. Of around 14,000 clones listed, around 94% are singletons. Germline CDR1 is SGHVS and CDR2 is FQNEAQ. The CDR3 runs to 15 residues. V lost 4 bases, J lost 3 bases, and 7 bases stayed unmatched. The sample holds one count of this clone. No antigen is known for it. Sequences were derived from PBMCs, sampled 9 days after transplant. This rearrangement joins TRBV7-8 to TRBJ2-5; TRBD2 agrees at 8 bases. The TCR sequence derives from a human patient who received an intestinal transplant, so some T cells may come from the graft donor. Here the CDR3 reads CASSSPPRGEETQYF. DNA for the CDR3: TGTGCCAGCAGCTCCCCCCCGCGGGGGGAAGAGACCCAGTACTTC.